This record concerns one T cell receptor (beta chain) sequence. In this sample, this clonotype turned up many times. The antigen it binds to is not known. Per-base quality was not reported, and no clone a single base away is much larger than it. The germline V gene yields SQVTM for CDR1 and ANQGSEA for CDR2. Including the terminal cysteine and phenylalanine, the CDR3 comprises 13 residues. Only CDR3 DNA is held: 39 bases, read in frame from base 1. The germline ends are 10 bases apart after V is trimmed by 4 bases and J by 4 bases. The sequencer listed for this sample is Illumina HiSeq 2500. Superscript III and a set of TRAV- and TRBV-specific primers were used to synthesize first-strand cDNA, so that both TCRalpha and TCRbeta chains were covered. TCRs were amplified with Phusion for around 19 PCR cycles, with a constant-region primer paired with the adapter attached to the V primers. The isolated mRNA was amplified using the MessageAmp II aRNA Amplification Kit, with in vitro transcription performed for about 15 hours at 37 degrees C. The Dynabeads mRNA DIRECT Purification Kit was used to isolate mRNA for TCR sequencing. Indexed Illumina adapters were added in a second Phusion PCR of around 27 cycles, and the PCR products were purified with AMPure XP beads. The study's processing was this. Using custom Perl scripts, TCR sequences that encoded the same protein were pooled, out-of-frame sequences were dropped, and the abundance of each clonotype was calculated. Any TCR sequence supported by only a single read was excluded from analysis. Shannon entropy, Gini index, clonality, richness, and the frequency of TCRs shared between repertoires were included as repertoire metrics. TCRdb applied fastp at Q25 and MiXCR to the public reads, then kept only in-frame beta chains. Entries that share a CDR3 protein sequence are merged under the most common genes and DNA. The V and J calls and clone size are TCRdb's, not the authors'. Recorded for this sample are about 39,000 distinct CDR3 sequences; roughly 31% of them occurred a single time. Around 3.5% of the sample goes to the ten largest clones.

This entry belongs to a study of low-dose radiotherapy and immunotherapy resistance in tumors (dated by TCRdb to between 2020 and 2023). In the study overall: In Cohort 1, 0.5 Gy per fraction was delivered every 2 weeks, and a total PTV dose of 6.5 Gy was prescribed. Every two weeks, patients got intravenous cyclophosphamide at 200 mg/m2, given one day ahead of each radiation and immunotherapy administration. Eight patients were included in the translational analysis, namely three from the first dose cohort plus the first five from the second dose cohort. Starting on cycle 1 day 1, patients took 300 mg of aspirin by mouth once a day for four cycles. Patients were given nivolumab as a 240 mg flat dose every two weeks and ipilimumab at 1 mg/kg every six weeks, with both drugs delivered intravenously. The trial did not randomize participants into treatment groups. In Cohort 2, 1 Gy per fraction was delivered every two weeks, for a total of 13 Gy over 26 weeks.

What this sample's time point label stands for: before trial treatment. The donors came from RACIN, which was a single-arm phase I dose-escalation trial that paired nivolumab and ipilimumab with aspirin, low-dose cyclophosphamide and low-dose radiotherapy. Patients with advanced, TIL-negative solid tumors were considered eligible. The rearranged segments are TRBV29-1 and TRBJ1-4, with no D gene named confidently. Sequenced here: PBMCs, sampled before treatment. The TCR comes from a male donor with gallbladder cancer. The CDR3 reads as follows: CSVGASYNEKLFF. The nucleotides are TGCAGCGTTGGCGCCAGTTATAATGAAAAACTGTTTTTT.